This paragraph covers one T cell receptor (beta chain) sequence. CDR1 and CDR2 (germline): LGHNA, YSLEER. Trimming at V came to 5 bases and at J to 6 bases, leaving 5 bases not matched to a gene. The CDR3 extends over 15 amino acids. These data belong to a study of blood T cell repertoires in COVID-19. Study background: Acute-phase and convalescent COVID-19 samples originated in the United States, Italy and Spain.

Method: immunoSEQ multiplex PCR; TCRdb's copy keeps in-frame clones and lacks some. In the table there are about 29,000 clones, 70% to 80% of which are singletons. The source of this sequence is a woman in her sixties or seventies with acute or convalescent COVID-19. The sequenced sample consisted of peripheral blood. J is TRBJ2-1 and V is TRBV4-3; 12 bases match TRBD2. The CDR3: CASSYRTSGVNEQFF. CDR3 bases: TGCGCCAGCAGCTATAGGACTAGCGGGGTCAATGAGCAGTTCTTC.